Following are 25 T cell receptor beta chains from one sample sequenced in a study of cytomegalovirus exposure and HLA in healthy donors. Method: immunoSEQ multiplex PCR; TCRdb's copy keeps in-frame clones and lacks some. The top ten clones hold approximately 0.86% of a sample with about 360,000 clones, 80% to 90% of them seen once. Sequencing input: PBMCs. Receptor source: a woman between 18 and 29 years old in good health and CMV-seronegative.

J is TRBJ1-4 and V is TRBV19; TRBD1 matches 7 bases. Per the germline V gene, CDR1 is LNHDA and CDR2 is SQIVND (reference sequence). The CDR3 spans 20 residues. The V gene end was trimmed by 4 bases and the J gene end by 0 bases; junction bases not matched to a gene: 17. CDR3: CASSTRRATGQDATNEKLFF. The CDR3 DNA reads as TGTGCCAGTAGTACCCGAAGAGCCACCGGACAGGATGCAACTAATGAAAAACTGTTTTTT.

This rearrangement joins TRBV5-1 to TRBJ2-3; tentative D call: TRBD1 (8 bases). Trimming stripped 7 bases from V and 2 bases from J, with 20 bases between. This CDR3 region has 16 residues. Per germline, CDR1 SGHRS and CDR2 YFSETQ. The CDR3 sequence: CASDRGDGDYTDTQYF. The DNA for the CDR3 is TGCGCCAGCGACAGGGGCGATGGGGACTACACAGATACGCAGTATTTT. The full variable domain, in which reference TRBV5-1 and TRBJ2-3 provide the parts outside the CDR3, is KAGVTQTPRYLIKTRGQQVTLSCSPISGHRSVSWYQQTPGQGLQFLFEYFSETQRNKGNFPGRFSGRQFSNSRSEMNVSTLELGDSALYLCASDRGDGDYTDTQYFGPGTRLTVL.

The gene calls are TRBV6-6 and TRBJ2-7, with 10 bases fitting TRBD2. The germline V gene has CDR1 MNHNY and CDR2 SVGAGI (reference sequence). The CDR3 contains 15 residues. V was clipped by 6 bases and J by 5 bases; unmatched bases: 10. The CDR3 DNA reads as TGTGCCAGCAGGCCCAGCACTAGCGGGACCAACGAGCAGTACTTC. Protein: CASRPSTSGTNEQYF.

The CDR3 DNA sequence: TGTGCCACCAGCAGAGACAGGGGGAGCGGGGAGCTGTTTTTT. Protein: CATSRDRGSGELFF. This chain links TRBV15 with TRBJ2-2; 7 positions agree with TRBD1. From germline, CDR1 is LNHNV and CDR2 YYDKDF (reference sequence). The CDR3 runs to 14 residues. The ends lost 0 bases at V and 7 bases at J; junction bases unmatched: 2.

The chain joins TRBV4-1 to TRBJ1-6; D is possibly TRBD1 (6 bases). The CDR3 contains 16 residues. CDR1 is MGHRA, CDR2 YSYEKL, per germline. Trimming stripped 2 bases from V and 0 bases from J, with 8 bases between. The CDR3 here is CASSQTGSSYNSPLHF. Written as DNA, the CDR3 is TGCGCCAGCAGCCAAACAGGGAGCTCCTATAATTCACCCCTCCACTTT.

J is TRBJ2-1 and V is TRBV6-1; tentatively, D is TRBD1 (6 bases). Germline loops: CDR1 MNHNS, CDR2 SASEGT. The CDR3 is made up of 15 amino acids. Deletions cut 8 bases from V and 1 base from J, with 15 bases between. The CDR3 DNA is TGTGCCAGCCGTCCCCGGGACATATCCTACAATGAGCAGTTCTTC. Protein: CASRPRDISYNEQFF.

This chain joins TRBV29-1 and TRBJ2-7; TRBD2 is a possible D gene (5 bases). CDR1 and CDR2 from the germline V gene are SQVTM and ANQGSEA. The CDR3 extends over 11 amino acids. The germline V and J ends were trimmed by 7 bases and 2 bases, with 9 bases remaining between them. The CDR3 DNA reads as TGCAGCGGCCTCGGGACCTACGAGCAGTACTTC. The encoded protein is CSGLGTYEQYF.

V gene TRBV2 combines with J gene TRBJ2-1; 9 bases fit TRBD2. The CDR3 runs to 13 residues. V was clipped by 6 bases and J by 9 bases; unmatched bases: 6. Per germline, CDR1 SNHLY and CDR2 FYNNEI. CDR3 sequence reads: CASRAGGPGEQFF. In nucleotides, the CDR3 is TGTGCCAGCAGGGCGGGAGGGCCGGGTGAGCAGTTCTTC.

This clone was counted once. This sequence joins TRBV5-8 and TRBJ2-3; the match to TRBD2 covers 8 bases. The CDR3 covers 16 residues. V was pared by 4 bases and J by 4 bases, with 11 bases of the junction left unmatched. The germline V gene encodes CDR1 SGHTS and CDR2 YDEGEE. The CDR3 DNA is TGTGCCAGCAGCCGAAGTCGCGGGGGGCCACCAGATACGCAGTATTTT. This gives the protein CASSRSRGGPPDTQYF.

This rearrangement joins TRBV4-1 to TRBJ2-1; 8 bases align to TRBD1. The length of the CDR3 is 14 residues. CDR1 and CDR2 (germline): MGHRA, YSYEKL. J gave up 8 bases and V 3 bases, and 6 bases lay outside the gene matches. Here the CDR3 reads CASSQGGQGHEQFF. Written as DNA, the CDR3 is TGCGCCAGCAGCCAGGGCGGACAGGGACATGAGCAGTTCTTC.

The genes are TRBV19 and TRBJ1-5; 7 bases are shared with TRBD1. Trimming removed 8 bases from V and 7 bases from J; junction bases left unmatched: 8. CDR1 is LNHDA and CDR2 is SQIVND in the germline V gene (reference sequence). This CDR3 has 13 amino acids. CDR3 amino acids: CASSGQISQPQHF. CDR3 nucleotides: TGTGCCAGTTCGGGACAGATCTCCCAGCCCCAGCATTTT.

The rearrangement uses TRBV27 and TRBJ1-2; maybe TRBD1 (5 bases). With 4 bases removed from V and 0 bases from J, the gap between germline ends came to 18 bases. Germline assignment: CDR1 MNHEY and CDR2 SMNVEV (reference sequence). This CDR3 region has 17 residues. The CDR3 loop reads CASSSRTGSPANYGYTF. The CDR3 nucleotides are TGTGCCAGCAGTTCCCGTACAGGTTCCCCCGCTAACTATGGCTACACCTTC.

J is TRBJ2-3 and V is TRBV15, with TRBD2 matching over 12 bases. Looked up from germline, CDR1 is LNHNV and CDR2 is YYDKDF (reference sequence). Trimming removed 0 bases from V and 6 bases from J; junction bases left unmatched: 4. This CDR3 is 16 amino acids long. CDR3 sequence reads: CATSRELAGGGDTQYF. In DNA form, the CDR3 reads TGTGCCACCAGCAGAGAACTAGCGGGGGGAGGGGATACGCAGTATTTT.

The chain links TRBV2 to TRBJ2-3; weak D call: TRBD2 (6 bases). CDR3 size: 13 residues. V shed 8 bases and J shed 6 bases, with 15 bases lying between them. Germline CDR1 and CDR2: SNHLY and FYNNEI. The CDR3 region is CASGPLLADTQYF. The CDR3 DNA follows: TGTGCCAGCGGCCCCTTGCTAGCGGATACGCAGTATTTT.

The chain links TRBV7-2 to TRBJ2-7; D may be TRBD2 (5 bases). Trimming removed 1 base from V and 0 bases from J, with 10 bases in between. Germline V gives CDR1 SGHTA, CDR2 FQGNSA. The CDR3 runs to 15 residues. The CDR3 DNA reads TGTGCCAGCAGCTTAGAGGGCGGGCCCTCCTACGAGCAGTACTTC. Translating it yields CASSLEGGPSYEQYF.

The rearrangement links TRBV5-1 to TRBJ2-5; 8 bases are a match to TRBD2. Germline CDR1 is SGHRS and CDR2 is YFSETQ. J lost 4 bases, V lost 5 bases, and 7 bases had no gene match. The CDR3 extends over 14 amino acids. The CDR3 loop reads CASSHPGGGETQYF. The CDR3 DNA reads TGCGCCAGCAGTCACCCGGGAGGGGGAGAGACCCAGTACTTC.

V usage is TRBV27 and J usage is TRBJ1-2, with D possibly being TRBD1 (6 bases). The CDR3 covers 15 residues. Germline values: CDR1 MNHEY, CDR2 SMNVEV (reference sequence). Trimming removed 2 bases from V and 2 bases from J, with 12 bases in between. This CDR3 is CASSLRVQGNYGYTF. CDR3 sequence (DNA): TGTGCCAGCAGTTTAAGGGTACAGGGAAACTATGGCTACACCTTC.

The gene calls are TRBV10-3 and TRBJ2-2, with TRBD1 as a possible D gene (6 bases). The length of the CDR3 is 15 residues. Per germline, CDR1 ENHRY and CDR2 SYGVKD. V shed 6 bases and J shed 1 base, with 12 bases lying between them. This CDR3 is CAISPGHMNTGELFF. For the CDR3, the DNA is TGTGCCATCAGCCCGGGACATATGAACACCGGGGAGCTGTTTTTT.

The genes are TRBV15 and TRBJ2-3; weak D call: TRBD1 (6 bases). The germline CDR1 and CDR2 sequences are LNHNV and YYDKDF (reference sequence). This CDR3 is 14 amino acids long. The V end lost 1 base, the J end lost 5 bases, and 10 bases lay between the germline ends. In nucleotides, the CDR3 is TGTGCCACCAGCAGAGGGGGGCCAATAGATACGCAGTATTTT. Amino acids: CATSRGGPIDTQYF.

V and J are TRBV6-1 and TRBJ1-1; D remains unclear. Germline lookup yields CDR1 MNHNS and CDR2 SASEGT. The CDR3 is 15 amino acids. The V end lost 1 base, the J end lost 3 bases, and 12 bases lay between the germline ends. CDR3 bases: TGTGCCAGCAGTGAAGGGACTGGGATGTACACTGAAGCTTTCTTT. Translated, it gives CASSEGTGMYTEAFF.

The chain is built from TRBV9 and TRBJ1-5; a possible D gene is TRBD1 (5 bases). Germline V gene data show CDR1 as SGDLS and CDR2 as YYNGEE. Between the trimmed V and J ends, which lost 3 bases and 4 bases, there was a span of 11 bases. CDR3 size: 14 residues. The CDR3: CASSAGKSNQPQHF. CDR3 bases: TGTGCCAGCAGCGCAGGGAAGAGTAATCAGCCCCAGCATTTT. The variable domain in full, completed from reference TRBV9 and TRBJ1-5, reads DSGVTQTPKHLITATGQRVTLRCSPRSGDLSVYWYQQSLDQGLQFLIQYYNGEERAKGNILERFSAQQFPDLHSELNLSSLELGDSALYFCASSAGKSNQPQHFGDGTRLSIL.

The chain couples TRBV4-1 to TRBJ2-6; 7 bases are shared with TRBD1. Germline CDR1 and CDR2: MGHRA and YSYEKL. The CDR3 runs 18 residues. The V and J ends lost 4 bases and 1 base, in that order; junction bases with no gene match: 10. Here the CDR3 DNA reads TGCGCCAGCAGCCCCCCCCGGACAGGAGCATCTGGGGCCAACGTCCTGACTTTC. Translation gives CASSPPRTGASGANVLTF.

The chain is built from TRBV27 and TRBJ2-1; TRBD1 aligns across 9 bases. The CDR3 is made up of 18 amino acids. CDR1 is MNHEY, CDR2 SMNVEV, per germline (reference sequence). V shed 5 bases and J 4 bases; nucleotides not matched to a gene: 15. The CDR3 sequence: CASSHLPITGGFYNEQFF. DNA of the CDR3: TGTGCCAGCAGTCACCTACCGATTACAGGGGGCTTTTACAATGAGCAGTTCTTC.

This clone was seen only a few times. The V gene is TRBV19, the J gene TRBJ1-2; 9 bases are shared with TRBD1. The CDR3 totals 13 residues. CDR1 and CDR2 from the germline V gene are LNHDA and SQIVND (reference sequence). Losses at the gene ends were 4 bases for V and 8 bases for J; bases not matched to a gene: 5. The CDR3 spells CASSRDRVEGYTF. CDR3 DNA: TGTGCCAGTAGTAGGGACAGGGTTGAAGGCTACACCTTC.

CDR3 in DNA: TGTGCCAGCAGCGTAGTTCGGGGACAGGGGACTGAAGCTTTCTTT. It specifies CASSVVRGQGTEAFF. The chain links TRBV9 to TRBJ1-1, with TRBD1 matching over 10 bases. V trimming: 0 bases; J trimming: 5 bases; junction bases outside the gene matches: 4. Per germline, CDR1 SGDLS and CDR2 YYNGEE. The CDR3 is 15 amino acids.